The rows below give T cell receptor beta chains drawn from one sample of a study of Ad26.COV2.S vaccination and SARS-CoV-2 variants. The assay was immunoSEQ multiplex PCR, and TCRdb's table has in-frame clones only and misses some. The repertoire has about 350,000 clones, 88% of them found once; the top ten carry around 6.4%. Source: peripheral blood, taken in a trial of Ad26.COV2.S vaccine versus placebo. The receptors stem from a person aged 18-65 years who received the Ad26.COV2.S COVID-19 vaccine or a placebo. Both conserved end residues are part of each CDR3. A D gene is named only where the DNA matches it firmly. Size tells how often a clone was seen (once, few, many) or the class of an expanded clone, and some rows leave it out.

V,J,D,size,CDR3,DNA
TRBV9,TRBJ2-7,TRBD1,NA,CASSVKGAYGEQYF,TGTGCCAGCAGCGTAAAGGGGGCGTATGGGGAGCAGTACTTC
TRBV29-1,TRBJ2-7,NA,NA,CSVHGGAIYEQYF,TGCAGCGTTCACGGGGGCGCGATCTACGAGCAGTACTTC
TRBV3-1/TRBV3-2,TRBJ1-4,NA,NA,CASSPLVSTNEKLFF,TGTGCCAGCAGCCCCCTGGTCTCAACTAATGAAAAACTGTTTTTT
TRBV27,TRBJ1-5,NA,NA,CASRSINQPQHF,TGTGCCAGCAGATCTATAAATCAGCCCCAGCATTTT
TRBV6-6,TRBJ1-6,NA,NA,CASSRRGGATKSSYNSPLHF,TGTGCCAGCAGCCGACGAGGAGGGGCCACCAAGAGCTCCTATAATTCACCCCTCCACTTT
TRBV9,TRBJ1-2,NA,NA,CASSVDFQGSGYTF,TGTGCCAGCAGCGTAGATTTCCAGGGGAGCGGCTACACCTTC
TRBV6-2/TRBV6-3,TRBJ2-7,NA,NA,CASSRREYEQYF,TGTGCCAGCAGCCGCAGGGAGTACGAGCAGTACTTC
TRBV5-4,TRBJ1-6,NA,NA,CASSLSFGGMAPLHF,TGTGCCAGCAGCTTGAGTTTTGGGGGAATGGCACCCCTCCACTTT
TRBV19,TRBJ2-7,NA,NA,CASSWTVSYEQYF,TGTGCCAGCAGTTGGACAGTCTCCTACGAGCAGTACTTC
TRBV27,TRBJ2-6,NA,NA,CASSPIISGANVLTF,TGTGCCAGCAGTCCGATTATCTCTGGGGCCAACGTCCTGACTTTC
TRBV30,TRBJ2-1,NA,NA,CAWSVRSGTVNEQFF,TGTGCCTGGAGTGTACGTAGCGGTACAGTCAATGAGCAGTTCTTC
TRBV5-4,TRBJ2-5,NA,NA,CASSLGDLQETQYF,TGTGCCAGCAGCTTGGGGGATCTCCAAGAGACCCAGTACTTC
TRBV20-1,TRBJ2-3,NA,NA,CSASGGRKASTDTQYF,TGCAGTGCTAGTGGAGGCAGGAAAGCTAGCACAGATACGCAGTATTTT
TRBV9,TRBJ2-5,NA,NA,CASSLGGARETQYF,TGTGCCAGCAGCCTGGGAGGCGCAAGAGAGACCCAGTACTTC
TRBV2,TRBJ2-7,NA,NA,CASVSQSYEQYF,TGTGCCAGCGTGTCACAGTCCTACGAGCAGTACTTC
TRBV30,TRBJ1-3,NA,NA,CATGLGTAGNTIYF,TGTGCCACGGGACTCGGGACGGCTGGAAACACCATATATTTT
TRBV2,TRBJ2-3,TRBD2,NA,CASTAGLAGGGTDTQYF,TGTGCCAGCACCGCCGGACTAGCGGGAGGAGGCACAGATACGCAGTATTTT
TRBV9,TRBJ2-3,NA,NA,CASSLQGLEDTQYF,TGTGCCAGCAGCCTACAGGGCCTGGAGGATACGCAGTATTTT
TRBV27,TRBJ2-1,NA,NA,CASSWMTRLRLEDEQFF,TGTGCCAGCAGTTGGATGACTCGTTTACGTTTGGAGGATGAGCAGTTCTTC
TRBV19,TRBJ2-2,TRBD1,NA,CAIETGSAGELFF,TGTGCCATCGAGACAGGGTCCGCCGGGGAGCTGTTTTTT
TRBV4-3,TRBJ1-1,NA,NA,CASSQLARDEAFF,TGCGCCAGCAGCCAACTCGCCCGGGACGAAGCTTTCTTT
TRBV6-4,TRBJ2-2,TRBD2,many,CASSDREGGELFF,TGTGCCAGCAGTGACAGGGAGGGCGGGGAGCTGTTTTTT
TRBV30,TRBJ1-1,NA,NA,CAWSEGHEMNTEAFF,TGTGCCTGGAGTGAGGGACACGAGATGAACACTGAAGCTTTCTTT
TRBV3-1/TRBV3-2,TRBJ2-3,TRBD2,NA,CASSLPSGSTDTQYF,TGTGCCAGCAGCTTACCTAGCGGAAGCACAGATACGCAGTATTTT
TRBV24-1,TRBJ2-5,NA,NA,CATSDFGQGETQYF,TGTGCCACCAGTGATTTCGGTCAGGGAGAGACCCAGTACTTC
TRBV4-3,TRBJ2-7,NA,few,CASSPWTSAEQYF,TGCGCCAGCAGCCCATGGACATCCGCCGAGCAGTACTTC
TRBV4-2,TRBJ1-3,NA,NA,CASSQAKYSGNTIYF,TGTGCCAGCAGCCAAGCTAAGTACTCTGGAAACACCATATATTTT
TRBV5-4,TRBJ1-2,NA,NA,CASSLGVPNYGYTF,TGTGCCAGCAGCTTAGGGGTCCCTAACTATGGCTACACCTTC
TRBV27,TRBJ2-7,NA,few,CASSLSAPYEQYF,TGTGCCAGCAGTTTATCGGCCCCCTACGAGCAGTACTTC
TRBV19,TRBJ2-7,TRBD1,few,CASSPYSGQGSYEQYF,TGTGCCAGTAGTCCCTACTCGGGACAGGGTTCCTACGAGCAGTACTTC
TRBV14,TRBJ2-5,NA,NA,CASSQDETQYF,TGTGCCAGCAGCCAAGACGAGACCCAGTACTTC
TRBV5-1,TRBJ1-1,NA,NA,CASSLAISGATEAFF,TGCGCCAGCAGCTTGGCCATTTCGGGTGCCACTGAAGCTTTCTTT
TRBV5-1,TRBJ2-5,NA,NA,CASSLVPQGRARETQYF,TGCGCCAGCAGCTTGGTACCCCAGGGGAGGGCCAGAGAGACCCAGTACTTC
TRBV11-2,TRBJ2-7,NA,once,CASTFRTTSDEQYF,TGTGCCAGCACCTTCCGGACTACAAGCGACGAGCAGTACTTC
TRBV7-8,TRBJ2-3,NA,NA,CASSLDPRDTQYF,TGTGCCAGCAGCTTGGACCCTAGGGATACGCAGTATTTT
TRBV6-5,TRBJ2-7,TRBD1,NA,CASSPRQGYEQYF,TGTGCCAGCAGTCCCCGACAGGGGTACGAGCAGTACTTC
TRBV6-2/TRBV6-3,TRBJ2-5,TRBD1,NA,CASSPTGAQETQYF,TGTGCCAGCAGCCCGACAGGGGCCCAAGAGACCCAGTACTTC
TRBV19,TRBJ2-6,NA,NA,CASSTTGTGANVLTF,TGTGCCAGTAGTACAACAGGGACAGGGGCCAACGTCCTGACTTTC
TRBV30,TRBJ1-2,NA,few,CAWSASRGGYTF,TGTGCCTGGAGTGCCTCACGGGGGGGCTACACCTTC
TRBV18,TRBJ1-5,NA,NA,CASSPGHNNQPQHF,TGTGCCAGCTCACCCGGACATAACAATCAGCCCCAGCATTTT
TRBV5-1,TRBJ2-7,NA,NA,CASSLAGPYEQYF,TGCGCCAGCAGCTTGGCCGGGCCCTACGAGCAGTACTTC
TRBV4-3,TRBJ1-5,NA,NA,CASSPNMGNQPQHF,TGCGCCAGCAGCCCAAACATGGGCAATCAGCCCCAGCATTTT
TRBV5-1,TRBJ1-4,NA,NA,CASRPAGHDNEKLFF,TGCGCCAGCAGGCCCGCGGGACACGATAATGAAAAACTGTTTTTT
TRBV7-9,TRBJ2-1,TRBD1,NA,CASSLGQVSSYNEQFF,TGTGCCAGCAGCTTGGGACAGGTCAGCTCCTACAATGAGCAGTTCTTC
TRBV7-3,TRBJ2-1,NA,NA,CASSSHNNEQFF,TGTGCCAGCAGTTCTCATAACAATGAGCAGTTCTTC
TRBV28,TRBJ1-2,NA,NA,CASSITGYGYTF,TGTGCCAGCAGTATTACAGGGTATGGCTACACCTTC
TRBV4-3,TRBJ1-3,NA,NA,CASSQGGQSSGNTIYF,TGCGCCAGCAGCCAAGGTGGACAGAGCTCTGGAAACACCATATATTTT
TRBV18,TRBJ2-3,TRBD2,NA,CASSRGTSGTDTQYF,TGTGCCAGCTCGCGCGGGACTAGCGGCACAGATACGCAGTATTTT
TRBV27,TRBJ2-3,NA,few,CASSLITTSTDTQYF,TGTGCCAGCAGTTTAATAACAACTAGCACAGATACGCAGTATTTT
TRBV5-4,TRBJ1-5,NA,NA,CASSATGQPQHF,TGTGCCAGCAGCGCGACAGGTCAGCCCCAGCATTTT
TRBV18,TRBJ2-1,TRBD1,once,CASSAASGTGLANEQFF,TGTGCCAGCTCGGCGGCCTCCGGGACAGGGCTAGCGAATGAGCAGTTCTTC
TRBV4-1,TRBJ1-2,NA,NA,CASSQGQANYGYTF,TGCGCCAGCAGCCAAGGACAGGCGAACTATGGCTACACCTTC
TRBV24-1,TRBJ2-6,NA,NA,CATPRGDLGANVLTF,TGTGCCACCCCTCGTGGGGACCTTGGGGCCAACGTCCTGACTTTC